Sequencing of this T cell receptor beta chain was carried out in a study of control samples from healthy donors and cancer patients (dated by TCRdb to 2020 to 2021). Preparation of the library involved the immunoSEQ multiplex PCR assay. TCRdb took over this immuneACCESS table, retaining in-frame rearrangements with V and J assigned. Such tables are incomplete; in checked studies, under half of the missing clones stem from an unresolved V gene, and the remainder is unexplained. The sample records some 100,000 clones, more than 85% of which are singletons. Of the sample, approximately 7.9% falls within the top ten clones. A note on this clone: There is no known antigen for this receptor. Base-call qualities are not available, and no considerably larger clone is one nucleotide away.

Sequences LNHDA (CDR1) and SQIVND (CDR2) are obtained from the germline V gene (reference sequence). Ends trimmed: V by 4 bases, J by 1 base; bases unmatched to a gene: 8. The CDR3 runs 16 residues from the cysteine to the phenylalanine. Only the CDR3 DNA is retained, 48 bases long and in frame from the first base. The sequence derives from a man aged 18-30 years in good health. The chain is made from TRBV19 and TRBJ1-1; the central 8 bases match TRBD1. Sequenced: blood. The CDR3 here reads CASSTGTGDPNTEAFF. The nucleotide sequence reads TGTGCCAGTAGTACCGGGACAGGCGACCCGAACACTGAAGCTTTCTTT.